This is a list of T cell receptor beta chains from one sample in a study of monozygotic twins with inflammatory bowel disease. TCRdb re-called the 5' RACE reads; one entry per CDR3 protein, DNA not given. The listing records some 150,000 distinct CDR3 sequences. Sample: blood. Receptors originate from a human donor with ulcerative colitis or Crohn's disease, or a healthy co-twin of an affected twin (not recorded which). The CDR3 runs from the conserved cysteine through the conserved F or W. Each record gives: J gene, V gene, CDR3 length, CDR3 protein.

J: TRBJ1-5; V: TRBV28; length: 15; CDR3: CASSSLRVSDQPQHF
J: TRBJ1-1; V: TRBV6-5; length: 14; CDR3: CASSSPGLNTEAFF
J: TRBJ1-2; V: TRBV5-1; length: 14; CDR3: CASSLDYGNYGYTF
J: TRBJ2-3; V: TRBV20-1; length: 15; CDR3: CSARDPGGGADTQYF
J: TRBJ2-2; V: TRBV7-3; length: 17; CDR3: CASSLNGGGGVTGELFF
J: TRBJ1-1; V: TRBV5-1; length: 14; CDR3: CASSLSFGYTEAFF
J: TRBJ1-2; V: TRBV29-1; length: 12; CDR3: CSGRESNYGYTF
J: TRBJ2-7; V: TRBV5-6; length: 15; CDR3: CASSLEIAQSYEQYF
J: TRBJ2-3; V: TRBV7-2; length: 14; CDR3: CASSLGTGADTQYF
J: TRBJ2-2; V: TRBV28; length: 18; CDR3: CASSLWTSGRASTGELFF
J: TRBJ2-3; V: TRBV20-1; length: 16; CDR3: CSARAQGSGSTDTQYF
J: TRBJ2-3; V: TRBV14; length: 19; CDR3: CASSQVPVGLAGGTDTQYF
J: TRBJ1-3; V: TRBV4-1; length: 17; CDR3: CASSLYTPPGSGNTIYF
J: TRBJ2-1; V: TRBV5-8; length: 13; CDR3: CASRRQGRNEQFF
J: TRBJ1-1; V: TRBV3-1; length: 15; CDR3: CASSQYVEGGTEAFF
J: TRBJ1-1; V: TRBV20-1; length: 14; CDR3: CSAKRPREDPEAFF
J: TRBJ2-5; V: TRBV4-2; length: 15; CDR3: CASSPQSEREETQYF
J: TRBJ1-5; V: TRBV15; length: 16; CDR3: CATSRGKQVYNQPQHF
J: TRBJ2-3; V: TRBV5-1; length: 18; CDR3: CASSYTSGSLGETDTQYF
J: TRBJ1-1; V: TRBV5-4; length: 14; CDR3: CASSVGGYDTEAFF
J: TRBJ2-1; V: TRBV19; length: 17; CDR3: CASTTMVGAPNYNEQFF
J: TRBJ1-1; V: TRBV7-8; length: 16; CDR3: CASSLGSGTMNTEAFF
J: TRBJ2-6; V: TRBV6-5; length: 16; CDR3: CASSYIGNSGANVLTF
J: TRBJ2-1; V: TRBV27; length: 15; CDR3: CASSFERGADNEQFF
J: TRBJ2-3; V: TRBV12-3/TRBV12-4; length: 12; CDR3: CASSPRTGTQYF
J: TRBJ1-4; V: TRBV6-1; length: 15; CDR3: CASILSLGGSEKLFF
J: TRBJ1-5; V: TRBV4-2; length: 15; CDR3: CASSQADGSNQPQHF
J: TRBJ2-3; V: TRBV5-5; length: 16; CDR3: CASSSVGSGIADTQYF
J: TRBJ1-5; V: TRBV2; length: 19; CDR3: CASSELPGARDIGNQPQHF
J: TRBJ2-1; V: TRBV5-1; length: 14; CDR3: CASSLSGGHNEQFF
J: TRBJ2-1; V: TRBV5-8; length: 14; CDR3: CASSLGQGFDEQFF
J: TRBJ2-7; V: TRBV4-1; length: 15; CDR3: CASSPGQGGIYEQYF
J: TRBJ1-4; V: TRBV11-2; length: 12; CDR3: CASSRRSEKLFF
J: TRBJ2-2; V: TRBV7-9; length: 14; CDR3: CASNTGQGHGELFF
J: TRBJ2-3; V: TRBV5-1; length: 18; CDR3: CASSLDSAQRLVTDTQYF
J: TRBJ2-7; V: TRBV12-3/TRBV12-4; length: 15; CDR3: CASSPGRGEPIEQYF
J: TRBJ1-5; V: TRBV7-9; length: 17; CDR3: CASSFGTGGYSNQPQHF
J: TRBJ1-6; V: TRBV12-3/TRBV12-4; length: 16; CDR3: CASSLGSGTINSPLHF
J: TRBJ1-1; V: TRBV20-1; length: 13; CDR3: CSAPWAGTPSAFF